The 30 T cell receptor beta chains presented below share a single source sample, sequenced in a study of pediatric ulcerative colitis. Data came from immunoSEQ multiplex PCR; TCRdb stores just in-frame clones and leaves some out. The data show 30,000 to 45,000 clones, 73% seen once. During colonoscopy, one to two rectal pinch biopsies were collected. The sequencing input was gut tissue. The receptors come from a boy younger than 18 with moderate ulcerative colitis.

This clone appeared a single time. The chain is built from TRBV7-8 and TRBJ1-5; 7 bases fit TRBD1. Germline V CDR1 and CDR2: SGHVS, FQNEAQ. The ends lost 5 bases at V and 6 bases at J; junction bases unmatched: 7. The CDR3 covers 14 residues. The CDR3, as DNA: TGTGCCAGCAGCGGACAGGTGGCGGCTCAGCCCCAGCATTTT. Amino acid sequence: CASSGQVAAQPQHF.

The chain links TRBV15 to TRBJ2-7, with 10 nucleotides matching TRBD1. V was clipped by 1 base and J by 0 bases; unmatched bases: 0. Germline CDR1 and CDR2: LNHNV and YYDKDF (reference sequence). CDR3 length: 15 amino acids. The CDR3 nucleotides read TGTGCCACCAGCAGAGGACAGGGGGCCTCCTACGAGCAGTACTTC. Its protein product is CATSRGQGASYEQYF.

Only a few counts were recorded for this clone. The chain recombines TRBV9 with TRBJ1-2, with unresolved D. The ends were cut back, 3 bases at V and 5 bases at J, with 5 bases in the middle. The germline V gene encodes CDR1 SGDLS and CDR2 YYNGEE. This CDR3 is built from 11 residues. The CDR3 nucleotides read TGTGCCAGCAGCGGCGGATATGGCTACACCTTC. Protein product: CASSGGYGYTF.

The V call is TRBV30, the J call TRBJ1-1; a weak D match, TRBD1 (6 bases). CDR1 is GTSNPN, CDR2 SVGIG, per germline (reference sequence). The CDR3 extends over 13 amino acids. V was pared by 0 bases and J by 4 bases, with 9 bases between. Written as DNA, the CDR3 is TGTGCCTGGAGTGTAAAACAGGGCACTGAAGCTTTCTTT. It translates to CAWSVKQGTEAFF.

The sample holds a few counts of this clone. The chain links TRBV2 to TRBJ1-6; D may be TRBD1 (5 bases). The V and J ends lost 8 bases and 7 bases respectively, with 12 bases between them. Germline CDR1 SNHLY, CDR2 FYNNEI. The CDR3 spans 13 residues. In DNA form, the CDR3 reads TGTGCCAGCGAAACAGGAAGAAATTCACCCCTCCACTTT. Protein sequence: CASETGRNSPLHF.

The genes are TRBV9 and TRBJ2-7; the D gene could be TRBD1 or TRBD2 (5 bases each). V was clipped by 3 bases and J by 3 bases, with 13 bases between them. CDR3 length: 14 amino acids. Per the germline V gene, CDR1 is SGDLS and CDR2 is YYNGEE. CDR3: CASSGGPVGYEQYF. In DNA form, the CDR3 reads TGTGCCAGCAGCGGGGGACCGGTCGGCTACGAGCAGTACTTC.

V is TRBV10-3 and J is TRBJ2-1, with 16 bases fitting TRBD2. This CDR3 comprises 20 residues. From germline, CDR1 is ENHRY and CDR2 SYGVKD. Trimming removed 6 bases from V and 0 bases from J; junction bases left unmatched: 11. CDR3 amino acids: CAISIAGTSGRASSYNEQFF. The DNA for the CDR3 is TGTGCCATCAGCATAGCAGGGACTAGCGGGAGGGCGAGCTCCTACAATGAGCAGTTCTTC.

This chain uses TRBV7-6 with TRBJ2-1; tentatively, D is TRBD1 (5 bases). V was clipped by 3 bases and J by 9 bases, with 9 bases between them. The V gene's germline CDR1 is SGHVS and CDR2 FNYEAQ. The CDR3 consists of 12 residues. CDR3 DNA sequence: TGTGCCAGCAGCTTCCTGGACACTGAGCAGTTCTTC. It translates to CASSFLDTEQFF.

This rearrangement joins TRBV28 to TRBJ2-1, with 10 bases that match TRBD2. CDR1 MDHEN and CDR2 SYDVKM come from the germline V gene. With 9 bases clipped from V and 7 bases from J, the junction kept 12 bases outside the gene matches. This CDR3 region has 15 residues. The CDR3 nucleotides read TGTGCCAGTCTCTCAAGCGGGAGGGCCGGGAATGAGCAGTTCTTC. Translation gives CASLSSGRAGNEQFF.

The rearrangement joins TRBV5-8 to TRBJ1-1, with 8 bases fitting TRBD1. Losses at the gene ends were 5 bases for V and 4 bases for J; bases not matched to a gene: 7. The CDR3 loop spans 14 amino acids. Per the germline V gene, CDR1 is SGHTS and CDR2 is YDEGEE. The CDR3 region is CASREPGGPTEAFF. DNA for the CDR3: TGTGCCAGCAGGGAACCAGGGGGCCCCACTGAAGCTTTCTTT.

V is TRBV7-2 and J is TRBJ2-1; the match to TRBD2 covers 11 bases. Looked up from germline, CDR1 is SGHTA and CDR2 is FQGNSA. The CDR3 consists of 17 residues. Germline trimming cut 5 bases from V and 5 bases from J; bases unmatched to any gene: 11. DNA of the CDR3: TGTGCCAGCAGCGGTCTTGTAGCGGGAGGGATACACAATGAGCAGTTCTTC. Translated: CASSGLVAGGIHNEQFF.

This clone has a handful of counts. This CDR3 is CASTRTGGMNEQYF. CDR3 in DNA: TGTGCCAGTACCCGGACAGGGGGCATGAACGAGCAGTACTTC. This chain joins TRBV19 and TRBJ2-7, with 11 bases aligning to TRBD1. Trimming removed 7 bases from V and 5 bases from J; junction bases left unmatched: 7. The CDR3 sequence is 14 residues long. The germline V gene encodes CDR1 LNHDA and CDR2 SQIVND (reference sequence).

The chain combines TRBV2 with TRBJ2-1, with 12 bases aligning to TRBD2. The trim removed 6 bases at V and 8 bases at J, leaving 5 bases unmatched. The CDR3 has 14 amino acids. Germline V lookup: CDR1 SNHLY, CDR2 FYNNEI. The CDR3 DNA follows: TGTGCCAGCAGGACTAGCGGGAGTACAGATGAGCAGTTCTTC. It codes for CASRTSGSTDEQFF.

The chain has TRBV5-1 and TRBJ2-6, with unresolved D. CDR3 length equals 16 residues. Germline V CDR1 and CDR2: SGHRS, YFSETQ. Trimming took 1 base from V and 3 from J, leaving 11 bases between them. The CDR3 DNA reads TGCGCCAGCAGCTTGCTCCTCATGGGTGGGGCCAACGTCCTGACTTTC. It specifies CASSLLLMGGANVLTF.

The rearrangement joins TRBV20-1 to TRBJ1-2, with D unresolved. Trimming removed 5 bases at V and 4 bases at J, with 8 bases between. Germline values: CDR1 DFQATT, CDR2 SNEGSKA (reference sequence). This CDR3 spans 11 amino acids. CDR3 region: CSAEESYGYTF. As DNA, the CDR3 is TGCAGTGCTGAAGAGAGCTATGGCTACACCTTC.

The rearrangement links TRBV7-2 to TRBJ1-4; 7 nucleotides line up with TRBD1. The CDR3 runs to 15 residues. Germline V gene lookup returns CDR1 SGHTA and CDR2 FQGNSA. J gave up 5 bases and V 5 bases, and 8 bases lay outside the gene matches. The CDR3 sequence: CASSLGGSRNEKLFF. DNA for the CDR3: TGTGCCAGCAGCCTAGGGGGCAGTCGGAATGAAAAACTGTTTTTT.

This clone was counted once. The J gene is TRBJ2-2, the V gene TRBV6-5; D call uncertain. Trimming took off 2 bases at V and 0 bases at J, with 4 bases between the two ends. This CDR3 comprises 14 residues. Germline lookup yields CDR1 MNHEY and CDR2 SVGAGI. The CDR3 nucleotides read TGTGCCAGCAGTTACGGACCGAACACCGGGGAGCTGTTTTTT. Translated, it gives CASSYGPNTGELFF.

This rearrangement joins TRBV7-2 to TRBJ2-6, with D unclear. Germline values: CDR1 SGHTA, CDR2 FQGNSA. The CDR3 consists of 15 residues. The V end lost 2 bases, the J end lost 0 bases, and 5 bases lay between the germline ends. The CDR3 spells CASSLIYSGANVLTF. In nucleotides, the CDR3 is TGTGCCAGCAGCTTAATATACTCTGGGGCCAACGTCCTGACTTTC.

The CDR3 sequence is CGSETMGWICRYF. CDR3 nucleotide sequence: TGTGGTTCAGAGACCATGGGGTGGATCTGTCGGTACTTC. The chain has TRBV7-9 and TRBJ2-7; D not certain. The CDR3 has 13 residues. Germline CDR1 reads SEHNR; CDR2 reads FQNEAQ (reference sequence).

This clone showed up just a few times. This sequence joins TRBV5-1 and TRBJ2-3, with 7 positions matching TRBD1. V lost 4 bases, J lost 5 bases, and 16 bases stayed unmatched. The CDR3 has 17 residues. Germline V gives CDR1 SGHRS, CDR2 YFSETQ. The CDR3 DNA follows: TGCGCCAGCAGCACGGTAAACAGGGGAAGGGTAGGAGATACGCAGTATTTT. It encodes CASSTVNRGRVGDTQYF.

The rearrangement uses TRBV19 and TRBJ2-5, with 10 bases identical to TRBD2. CDR1 is LNHDA and CDR2 is SQIVND in the germline V gene (reference sequence). Losses at the gene ends were 7 bases for V and 1 base for J; bases not matched to a gene: 9. The CDR3 has 16 amino acids. CDR3 residues: CASKVAGGLVQETQYF. Here the CDR3 DNA reads TGTGCCAGTAAAGTAGCGGGGGGCCTAGTCCAAGAGACCCAGTACTTC.

The CDR3 region is CASSSGGRNEQYF. The CDR3 DNA reads TGTGCCAGCAGTTCTGGGGGAAGGAACGAGCAGTACTTC. This chain connects TRBV11-3 to TRBJ2-7; D may correspond to TRBD1 or TRBD2 (5 bases each). CDR1 is SGHNT, CDR2 YENEEA, per germline. With 6 bases removed from V and 5 bases from J, the gap between germline ends came to 14 bases. This CDR3 region has 13 residues.

The chain uses TRBV5-1 and TRBJ2-3, with 13 nucleotides matching TRBD2. Losses at the gene ends were 0 bases for V and 2 bases for J; bases not matched to a gene: 3. Germline V CDR1 and CDR2: SGHRS, YFSETQ. The CDR3 consists of 17 residues. In nucleotides, the CDR3 is TGCGCCAGCAGCTTGGCTACTAGCGGGAGGGACACAGATACGCAGTATTTT. As protein: CASSLATSGRDTDTQYF.

The chain couples TRBV7-9 to TRBJ2-1; D uncertain. Between the trimmed V and J ends, which lost 6 bases and 7 bases, there was a span of 13 bases. Germline V gene sequence: CDR1 SEHNR, CDR2 FQNEAQ (reference sequence). This CDR3 is built from 13 residues. The CDR3 bases are TGTGCCAGCAGTCCACCGAGTGGTAATGAGCAGTTCTTC. It yields the protein CASSPPSGNEQFF.

In nucleotides, the CDR3 is TGTGCCAGCAGCGTCACCTACGAGCAGTACTTC. Amino acids: CASSVTYEQYF. The rearrangement joins TRBV11-2 to TRBJ2-7, with D unresolved. Germline V gene data show CDR1 as SGHAT and CDR2 as FQNNGV. This CDR3 is 11 amino acids long. V lost 5 bases, J lost 2 bases, and 4 bases lay in between.

For this clone: The sample contains more than one DNA sequence encoding this CDR3. The chain links TRBV19 to TRBJ1-4; D not resolved. With 3 bases removed from V and 2 bases from J, the gap between germline ends came to 7 bases. Germline V lookup: CDR1 LNHDA, CDR2 SQIVND (reference sequence). The CDR3 consists of 14 residues. The CDR3: CASSIWRTNEKLFF. The CDR3 bases are TGTGCCAGTAGTATCTGGCGGACTAATGAAAAACTGTTTTTT.

The CDR3 DNA sequence: TGTGCCAGCAGGGGACAGGGTGCGGATGGCTACACCTTC. It encodes CASRGQGADGYTF. V and J are TRBV2 and TRBJ1-2, with 9 bases fitting TRBD1. The V gene's germline CDR1 is SNHLY and CDR2 FYNNEI. The CDR3 contains 13 residues. The trim removed 6 bases at V and 6 bases at J, leaving 5 bases unmatched. Filled out from reference TRBV2 and TRBJ1-2, the complete variable domain reads EPEVTQTPSHQVTQMGQEVILRCVPISNHLYFYWYRQILGQKVEFLVSFYNNEISEKSEIFDDQFSVERPDGSNFTLKIRSTKLEDSAMYFCASRGQGADGYTFGSGTRLTVV.

In this sample, this clone turned up once. The chain combines TRBV18 with TRBJ2-7, with a weak D call TRBD2 (5 bases). CDR3 length: 13 amino acids. Germline V gives CDR1 KGHSH, CDR2 LQKENI. Trimming removed 2 bases at V and 7 bases at J, with 12 bases between. The CDR3 DNA is TGTGCCAGCTCACCAAACGGGATCGTAGAGCAGTACTTC. Its translation is CASSPNGIVEQYF.

This sequence joins TRBV28 and TRBJ1-4; D gene ambiguous. This CDR3 is 14 amino acids long. Between the trimmed V and J ends, which lost 6 bases and 0 bases, there was a span of 8 bases. Germline V lookup: CDR1 MDHEN, CDR2 SYDVKM. The CDR3: CASRDYATNEKLFF. In nucleotides, the CDR3 is TGTGCCAGCAGGGACTATGCAACTAATGAAAAACTGTTTTTT.

V usage is TRBV6-4 and J usage is TRBJ2-5; 12 nucleotides agree with TRBD2. The CDR3 extends over 16 amino acids. V trimming: 9 bases; J trimming: 5 bases; junction bases outside the gene matches: 13. CDR1 and CDR2 (germline): MRHNA, SNTAGT. CDR3 sequence reads: CARRRVGLAGRETQYF. The CDR3 DNA sequence: TGTGCCAGGCGGCGAGTAGGACTAGCGGGAAGGGAGACCCAGTACTTC.